The rows below give T cell receptor beta chains drawn from one sample of a study of patients and donors after allogeneic stem cell transplantation. One entry per CDR3 protein results from TCRdb running MiXCR on the RT-PCR reads. The data contain approximately 150,000 distinct CDR3 sequences, about 36% of them singletons. The source material was blood, either unsorted or a sorted T cell fraction (not recorded which). The receptor source for this set is a human donor who was either an allogeneic HSCT recipient or a stem cell or donor lymphocyte infusion donor (not recorded which). It is not recorded whose cells these are; they may come from a transplant donor. CDR3s include the opening cysteine and the closing phenylalanine or tryptophan. Fields, in order: V gene, J gene, CDR3 protein.

TRBV13,TRBJ2-1,CASSFGAGASQPGFEGQFF
TRBV12-3/TRBV12-4,TRBJ1-6,CASSLGELRNSPLHF
TRBV10-2,TRBJ2-7,CASSLGGGKDEQYF
TRBV13,TRBJ2-7,CASSLPSEAYEQYF
TRBV12-3/TRBV12-4,TRBJ2-1,CASSPGLYEQFF
TRBV29-1,TRBJ1-2,CSVEDRRGEGYTF
TRBV3-1,TRBJ1-1,CASSQGRTGGTEAFF
TRBV20-1,TRBJ2-3,CSAQVLAGGTDTQYF
TRBV12-3/TRBV12-4,TRBJ2-3,CASSLKGQPSPSTDTQYF
TRBV5-1,TRBJ2-3,CASSLTSGGGTQYF